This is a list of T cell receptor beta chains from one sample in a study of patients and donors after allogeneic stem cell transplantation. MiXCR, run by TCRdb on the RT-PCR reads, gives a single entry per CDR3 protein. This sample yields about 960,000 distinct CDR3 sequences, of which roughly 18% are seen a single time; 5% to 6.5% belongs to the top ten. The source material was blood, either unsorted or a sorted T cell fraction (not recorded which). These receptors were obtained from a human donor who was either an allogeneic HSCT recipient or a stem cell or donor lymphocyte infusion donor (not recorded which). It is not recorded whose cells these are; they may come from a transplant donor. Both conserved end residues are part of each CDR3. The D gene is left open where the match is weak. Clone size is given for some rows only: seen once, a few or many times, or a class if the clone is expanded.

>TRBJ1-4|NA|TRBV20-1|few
TGCAGTGCTTACGGACATTTATCTGAAAAACTGTTTTTT
CSAYGHLSEKLFF
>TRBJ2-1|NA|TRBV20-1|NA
TGCAGTGCTAGCGGGACCCACGGAAGCGAGCAGTTCTTC
CSASGTHGSEQFF
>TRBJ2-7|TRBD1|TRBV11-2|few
TGTGCCAGCAGCTCGGGACAGGCGAGGGGCTACGAGCAGTACTTC
CASSSGQARGYEQYF
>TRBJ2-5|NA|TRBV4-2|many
TGTGCCAGCAGCCAAGGTCTAGGGGGAGAGACCCAGTACTTC
CASSQGLGGETQYF
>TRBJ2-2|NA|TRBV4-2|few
TGTGCCAGCAGCCAAGTTCGGCCGAACACCGGGGAGCTGTTTTTT
CASSQVRPNTGELFF
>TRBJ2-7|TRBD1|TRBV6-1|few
TGTGCCAGCAGCCGACCGGGACAGGGGGCTTCCTACGAGCAGTACTTC
CASSRPGQGASYEQYF
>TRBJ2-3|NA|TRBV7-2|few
TGTGCCAGCAGCTTAGCAGGGTATACGCAGTATTTT
CASSLAGYTQYF
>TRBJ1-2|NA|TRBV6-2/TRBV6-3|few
TGTGCCAGCAGCCCCGCGTCCGCCTATGGCTACACCTTC
CASSPASAYGYTF
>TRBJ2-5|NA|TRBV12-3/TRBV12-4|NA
TGTGCCAGCAGTTTTACTGCATCCGGTAAAGGAAAGACCCAGTACTTC
CASSFTASGKGKTQYF
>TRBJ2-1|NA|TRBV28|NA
TGTGCCAGCACCCCCTCGGACCTAAGCTATGAGCAGTTCTTC
CASTPSDLSYEQFF
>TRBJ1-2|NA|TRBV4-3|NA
TGCGCCAGCAGCCAAGACCGGGACGGTTCTAACTATGGCTACACCTTC
CASSQDRDGSNYGYTF
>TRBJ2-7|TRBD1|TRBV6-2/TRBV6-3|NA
TGTGCCAGCAGTTACCCTCTTACAGGGGCTTACGAGCAGTACTTC
CASSYPLTGAYEQYF
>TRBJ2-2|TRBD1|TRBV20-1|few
TGCAGTGCTGGGACAGGGGGCGCCGGGGAGCTGTTTTTT
CSAGTGGAGELFF
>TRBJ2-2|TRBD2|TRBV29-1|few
TGCAGCGTCGGGGTAGCGGGAGTTGGAAGCGGGGAGCTGTTTTTT
CSVGVAGVGSGELFF
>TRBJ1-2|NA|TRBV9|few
TGTGCCAGCAGCGTTGGAAATTGGGGGGAAAACTATGGCTACACCTTC
CASSVGNWGENYGYTF
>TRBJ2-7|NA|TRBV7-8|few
TGTGCCAGCAGCTATACAGGGCTAAGCTCCTACGAGCAGTACTTC
CASSYTGLSSYEQYF
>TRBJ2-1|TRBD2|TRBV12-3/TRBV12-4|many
TGTGCCAGCAGCCAGGGACTAGCGGGAGGGCACAATGAGCAGTTCTTC
CASSQGLAGGHNEQFF
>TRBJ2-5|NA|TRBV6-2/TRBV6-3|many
TGTGCCAGCAGTCCTGACAGGGAGGGAGAGACCCAGTACTTC
CASSPDREGETQYF
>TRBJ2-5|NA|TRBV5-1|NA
TGCGCCAGCAGATCTGGGCGGGTTAATCAAGAGACCCAGTACTTC
CASRSGRVNQETQYF
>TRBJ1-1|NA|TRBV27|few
TGTGCCAGCAGTTCGGGGGGCGGGGGTATTGGCACTGAAGCTTTCTTT
CASSSGGGGIGTEAFF
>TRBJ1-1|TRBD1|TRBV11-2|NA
TGTGCCAGCAGCCCTACTGGGCGGGGACAGGGGGCGATCGAAGCTTTCTTT
CASSPTGRGQGAIEAFF
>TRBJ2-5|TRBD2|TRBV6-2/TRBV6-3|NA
TGTGCCAGCAGTTACTCGAGGTTACGCGGGAGGCAAGAGACCCAGTACTTC
CASSYSRLRGRQETQYF
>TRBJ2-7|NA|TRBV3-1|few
TGTGCCAGCAGCCAATCCACGGAGCAGTACTTC
CASSQSTEQYF
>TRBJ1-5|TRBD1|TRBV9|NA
TGTGCCAGCAGCCCAGGGGGGAACCATCAGCCCCAGCATTTT
CASSPGGNHQPQHF
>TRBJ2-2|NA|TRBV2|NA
TGTGCCAGCAGTGAAAGAAGCAGCACCGGGGAGCTGTTTTTT
CASSERSSTGELFF
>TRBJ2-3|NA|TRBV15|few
TGTGCCACCAGCAGAGATCTGAGGGTTGGGGATACGCAGTATTTT
CATSRDLRVGDTQYF
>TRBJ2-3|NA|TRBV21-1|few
TGTGCCAGCAGCCCTCGCCCGGGACTAGCAGATACGCAGTATTTT
CASSPRPGLADTQYF
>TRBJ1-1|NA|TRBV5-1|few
TGCGCCAGCAGCTACGACGTGAGCACTGAAGCTTTCTTT
CASSYDVSTEAFF
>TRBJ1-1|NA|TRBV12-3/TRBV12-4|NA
TGTGCCAGCAGTTTAGAGACGCGGGGTGAAGCTTTCTTT
CASSLETRGEAFF
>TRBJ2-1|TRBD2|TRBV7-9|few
TGTGCCAGCAGCTTAGGGGCGGGAGGGCCCGAGGGTAATGAGCAGTTCTTC
CASSLGAGGPEGNEQFF
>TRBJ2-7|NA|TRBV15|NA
TGTGCCACCACCTGGACTGGCGGAAGCTCCTACGAGCAGTACTTC
CATTWTGGSSYEQYF
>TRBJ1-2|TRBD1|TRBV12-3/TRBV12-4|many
TGTGCCAGCAGTCCCCAGGGGCAGGGGGCCATTGCCTATGGCTACACCTTC
CASSPQGQGAIAYGYTF
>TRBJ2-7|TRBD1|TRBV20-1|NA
TGCAGTGCTTACACCGGGACAGGGTTCCACGAGCAGTACTTC
CSAYTGTGFHEQYF
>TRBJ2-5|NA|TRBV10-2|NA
TGCGCCAGCAGTGACGGGTACGGCCAAGAGACCCAGTACTTC
CASSDGYGQETQYF
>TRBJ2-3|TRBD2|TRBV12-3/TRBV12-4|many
TGTGCCAGCAGTACTAGCGGGAGGGCCCTTACAGATACGCAGTATTTT
CASSTSGRALTDTQYF
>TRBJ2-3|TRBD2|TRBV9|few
TGTGCCAGCAGCGTCGGGGGACTAGCGTCTACAGATACGCAGTATTTT
CASSVGGLASTDTQYF
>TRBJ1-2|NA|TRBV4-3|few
TGCGCCAGCAGCCAAGATAAGTGGGGCTCGAATGGCTACACCTTC
CASSQDKWGSNGYTF
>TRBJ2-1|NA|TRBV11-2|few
TGTGCCAGCAGCCTTAACGGCGCTGTAACCAATGAGCAGTTCTTC
CASSLNGAVTNEQFF
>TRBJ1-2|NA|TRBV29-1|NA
TGCAGCGTTGAATTTGGGCGGATTAACTATGGCTACACCTTC
CSVEFGRINYGYTF
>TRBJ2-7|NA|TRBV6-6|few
TGTGCCAGCAGTTACAATAGCTACGAGCAGTACTTC
CASSYNSYEQYF
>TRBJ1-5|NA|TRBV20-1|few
TGCAGTGCTCGGCTGGGGGGCAGGGGCAATCAGCCCCAGCATTTT
CSARLGGRGNQPQHF
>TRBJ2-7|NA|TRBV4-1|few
TGCGCCAGCAGCCATGGAGGGGTCTTATACGAGCAGTACTTC
CASSHGGVLYEQYF
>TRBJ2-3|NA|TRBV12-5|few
TGTGCTAGTGGGTTTGGGGTTCCGGATACGCAGTATTTT
CASGFGVPDTQYF
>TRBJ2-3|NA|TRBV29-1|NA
TGCAGCGTTGAAGAGGGCGCAGGGGCAATTTCGCAGCAGTATTTT
CSVEEGAGAISQQYF
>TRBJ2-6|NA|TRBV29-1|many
TGCAGCGCCTTGGACAGACCGCGAAACGTCCTGACTTTC
CSALDRPRNVLTF
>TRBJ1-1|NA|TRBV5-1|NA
TGCGCCAGCAGCTATGAGGGGGAGAACACTGAAGCTTTCTTT
CASSYEGENTEAFF
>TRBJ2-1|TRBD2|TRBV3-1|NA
TGTGCCAGCAGCCAACGTCGGACTAGCGACAATGAGCAGTTCTTC
CASSQRRTSDNEQFF
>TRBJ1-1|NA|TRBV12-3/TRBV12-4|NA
TGTGCCAGCAGTGTCCTTTCAGGGGAGGGGAACACTGAAGCTTTCTTT
CASSVLSGEGNTEAFF
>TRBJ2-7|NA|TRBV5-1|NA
TGCGCCAGCAGCTCCCGGGACATCTCCTACGAGCAGTACTTC
CASSSRDISYEQYF
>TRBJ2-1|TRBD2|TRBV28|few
TGTGCCAGCAGTCCCCTATTGCGGGGGAGAAAGAATGAGCAGTTCTTC
CASSPLLRGRKNEQFF
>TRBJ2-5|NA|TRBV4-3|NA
TGCGCCAGCAGCCAAGATTACCCGGGTATGGAGACCCAGTACTTC
CASSQDYPGMETQYF
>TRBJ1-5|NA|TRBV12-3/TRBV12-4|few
TGTGCCAGCACCCCCGGGTCCTCTCACTTCTCCAATCAGCCCCAGCATTTT
CASTPGSSHFSNQPQHF
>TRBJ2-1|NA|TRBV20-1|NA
TGCAGTGCTATCGGACAGATCTCCTACAATGAGCAGTTCTTC
CSAIGQISYNEQFF
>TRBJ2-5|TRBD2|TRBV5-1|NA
TGCGCCAGCAGCTTTGGGGTCCTAGCGGGAGAAGAGACCCAGTACTTC
CASSFGVLAGEETQYF
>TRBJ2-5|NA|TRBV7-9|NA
TGTGCCAGCAGCCCATCCAGGACGCAAGAGACCCAGTACTTC
CASSPSRTQETQYF
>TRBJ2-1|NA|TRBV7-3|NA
TGTGCCAGCAGCAGTGACAGTAACAGAGCCAATGAGCAGTTCTTC
CASSSDSNRANEQFF
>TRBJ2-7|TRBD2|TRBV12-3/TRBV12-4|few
TGTGCCAGCAGTTTAAGGTGGCTAGCGGGAGTAGGTCTTTACGAGCAGTACTTC
CASSLRWLAGVGLYEQYF